The source of this T cell receptor beta chain is a study of blood T cell repertoires in COVID-19. The repertoire was sequenced with immunoSEQ multiplex PCR; TCRdb's copy has only in-frame clones and lacks some. The sample holds roughly 60,000 clones, 78% seen once. The V and J ends lost 6 bases and 10 bases respectively, with 19 bases between them. The CDR3 loop spans 14 amino acids. Germline CDR1 and CDR2: MGHDK and SYGVNS. The gene calls are TRBV25-1 and TRBJ2-1, with D possibly being TRBD2 (5 bases). Sequenced: peripheral blood. This receptor was taken from a human donor in a cohort sampled during active COVID-19. Here the CDR3 DNA reads TGTGCCAGCAGGGACTCCTATGGATCGAGCGAGCAGTTCTTC. Translating it yields CASRDSYGSSEQFF.